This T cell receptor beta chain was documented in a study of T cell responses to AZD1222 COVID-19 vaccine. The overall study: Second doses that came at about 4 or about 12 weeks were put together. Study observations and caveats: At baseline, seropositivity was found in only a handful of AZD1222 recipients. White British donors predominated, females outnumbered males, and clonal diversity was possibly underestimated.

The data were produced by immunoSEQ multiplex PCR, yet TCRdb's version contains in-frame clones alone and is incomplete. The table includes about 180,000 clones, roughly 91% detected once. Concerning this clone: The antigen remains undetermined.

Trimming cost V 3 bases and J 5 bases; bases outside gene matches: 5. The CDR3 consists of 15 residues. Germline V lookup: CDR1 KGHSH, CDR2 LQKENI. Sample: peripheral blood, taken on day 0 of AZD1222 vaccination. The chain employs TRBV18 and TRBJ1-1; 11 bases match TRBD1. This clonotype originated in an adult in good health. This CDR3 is CASSPDRGQRTEAFF. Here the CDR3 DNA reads TGTGCCAGCTCACCGGACAGGGGGCAGAGAACTGAAGCTTTCTTT.